This T cell receptor (beta chain) was identified in a study of blood T cell repertoires in COVID-19 (dated by TCRdb to 2019 to 2021). Notes on the research overall: The collaborator samples originated in the United States, Italy and Spain and spanned the acute and convalescent phases of COVID-19. The material from the prospective study consisted of cDNA or gDNA derived from T cells, B-cell-depleted T cells, or PBMCs. Deeply sampled blood TCRbeta repertoires from subjects exposed to, actively infected with, or recovered from COVID-19 were included in the dataset. The repertoires were released in a freely available public database meant as a resource for research on the immune response to SARS-CoV-2. The samples were drawn from two sources: the first 160 participants of the ongoing ImmuneRACE study, and over 950 subjects contributed by 6 global collaborators. A de-identified subject ID, COVID-19 status, age in years and sex were almost always included in the sample metadata. HLA class I and class II types, where available, came from metadata supplied by the sample provider rather than from assay-based typing.

Whole blood was collected in K2EDTA tubes by collaborating institutions according to the institutions' own protocols. Collaborator samples were shipped for TCRbeta analysis as frozen whole blood, isolated PBMCs, or DNA extracted from either sample type. The germline V gene (reference sequence) sets CDR1 to GTSNPN and CDR2 to SVGIG. From its cysteine to its phenylalanine, the CDR3 spans 14 amino acids. The entry retains the CDR3 DNA only, 42 bases that are in frame from base 1. Paper-wide results and their limitations: The amount of clinical and demographic metadata varied by source and participant and was provided uncurated.

With respect to this clone: What this receptor recognizes is not known. Compared with germline, one end of the junction differs, possibly owing to a read error.

TCRbeta CDR3 regions were amplified from genomic DNA using the immunoSEQ Assay, a bias-controlled multiplex PCR. In the original analysis: Nucleated cell counts per sample were estimated from amplification of reference gene primers within the assay. To quantify the absolute abundance of each unique TCRbeta CDR3 rearrangement, sequence reads were collapsed and filtered. Productive Simpson clonality was computed per sample as the square root of Simpson's diversity index over productive rearrangements. This is the immuneACCESS table as TCRdb keeps it, with only in-frame sequences that have V and J called. A part of the clones is gone; compared with another copy, unresolved V genes explain less than half, and the rest is unexplained. That table supplies the V and J calls and clone size; D and trimming were determined from the DNA. In this sample the table shows about 45,000 clones, approximately 86% of which occur a single time. About 31% of the sample goes to the ten largest clones.

The sequenced material came from peripheral blood. The chain joins TRBV30 to TRBJ1-4; a confident D gene designation cannot be given. This sequence originates from a woman older than 75 with acute or convalescent COVID-19. The DNA is TGTGCCTGGAGTGTTACAGTTTGGAATGGAAAACTGTTTTTT. This codes for CAWSVTVWNGKLFF.